This T cell receptor beta chain was documented in a study of T cell responses to AZD1222 COVID-19 vaccine. TCRdb keeps only in-frame clones here, not all; method: immunoSEQ multiplex PCR. The table includes some 84,000 clones, 70% to 90% detected once. This TCR was recovered from an adult who received the AZD1222 COVID-19 vaccine. Sequencing used peripheral blood, obtained 28 days after the second AZD1222 dose.

CDR3 in amino acids: CASSFASAGGYEQYF. The CDR3 DNA reads as TGTGCCAGCAGTTTTGCCTCTGCAGGGGGTTACGAGCAGTACTTC. The V gene is TRBV28, the J gene TRBJ2-7, with 7 nucleotides matching TRBD1. CDR3 length: 15 residues. The V gene's germline CDR1 is MDHEN and CDR2 SYDVKM. Trimming removed 3 bases from V and 4 bases from J; junction bases left unmatched: 9.